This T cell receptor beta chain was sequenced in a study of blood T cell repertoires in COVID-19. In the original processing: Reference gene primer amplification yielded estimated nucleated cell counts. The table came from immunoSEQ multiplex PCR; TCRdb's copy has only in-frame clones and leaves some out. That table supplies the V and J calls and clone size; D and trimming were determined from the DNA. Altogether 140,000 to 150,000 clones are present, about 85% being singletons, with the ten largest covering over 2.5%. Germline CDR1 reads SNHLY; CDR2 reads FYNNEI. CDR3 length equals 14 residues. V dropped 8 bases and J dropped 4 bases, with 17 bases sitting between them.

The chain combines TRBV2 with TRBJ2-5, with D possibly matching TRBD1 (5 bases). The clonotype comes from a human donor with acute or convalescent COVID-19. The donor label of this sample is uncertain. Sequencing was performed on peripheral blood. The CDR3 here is CASPRRGSLETQYF. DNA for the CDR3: TGTGCCAGCCCGAGAAGGGGTAGCTTAGAGACCCAGTACTTC.